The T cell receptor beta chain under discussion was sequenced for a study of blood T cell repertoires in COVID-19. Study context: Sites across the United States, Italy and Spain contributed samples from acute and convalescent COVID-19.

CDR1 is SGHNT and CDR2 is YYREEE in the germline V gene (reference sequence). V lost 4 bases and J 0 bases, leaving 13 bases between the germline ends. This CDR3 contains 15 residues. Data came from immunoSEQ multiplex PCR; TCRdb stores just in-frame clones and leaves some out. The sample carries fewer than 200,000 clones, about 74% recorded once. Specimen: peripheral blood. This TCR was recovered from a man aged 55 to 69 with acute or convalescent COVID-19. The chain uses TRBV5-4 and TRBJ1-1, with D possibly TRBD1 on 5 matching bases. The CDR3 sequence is CASSPSGGLNTEAFF. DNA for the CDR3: TGTGCCAGCAGCCCCTCCGGGGGGTTGAACACTGAAGCTTTCTTT.